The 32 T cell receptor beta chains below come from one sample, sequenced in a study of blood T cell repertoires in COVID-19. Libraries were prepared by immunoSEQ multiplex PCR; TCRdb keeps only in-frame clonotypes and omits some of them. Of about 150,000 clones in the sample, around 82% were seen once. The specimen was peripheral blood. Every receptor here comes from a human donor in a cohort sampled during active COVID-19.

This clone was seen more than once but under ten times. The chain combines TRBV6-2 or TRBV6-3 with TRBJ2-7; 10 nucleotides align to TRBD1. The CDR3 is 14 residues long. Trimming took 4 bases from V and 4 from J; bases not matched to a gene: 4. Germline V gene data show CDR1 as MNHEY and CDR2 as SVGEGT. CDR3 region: CASSSTGGKYEQYF. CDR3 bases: TGTGCCAGCAGTTCGACAGGGGGCAAGTACGAGCAGTACTTC.

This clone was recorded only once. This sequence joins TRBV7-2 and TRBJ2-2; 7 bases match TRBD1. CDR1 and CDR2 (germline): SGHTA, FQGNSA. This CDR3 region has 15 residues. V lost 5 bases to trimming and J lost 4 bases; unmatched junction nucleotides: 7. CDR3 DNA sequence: TGTGCCAGCAGCCTCCAAAACAGGGGCACCGGGGAGCTGTTTTTT. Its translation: CASSLQNRGTGELFF. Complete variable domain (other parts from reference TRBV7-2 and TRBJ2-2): GAGVSQSPSNKVTEKGKDVELRCDPISGHTALYWYRQSLGQGLEFLIYFQGNSAPDKSGLPSDRFSAERTGGSVSTLTIQRTQQEDSAVYLCASSLQNRGTGELFFGEGSRLTVL.

In nucleotides, the CDR3 is TGTGCCAGCAAATGGGGGCAGGAGTATGACTATGGCTACACCTTC. Protein product: CASKWGQEYDYGYTF. V usage is TRBV2 and J usage is TRBJ1-2; possible D gene TRBD1, 6 bases. The CDR3 is 15 amino acids. CDR1 and CDR2 from the germline V gene are SNHLY and FYNNEI. V lost 7 bases to trimming and J lost 3 bases, with 18 bases between them.

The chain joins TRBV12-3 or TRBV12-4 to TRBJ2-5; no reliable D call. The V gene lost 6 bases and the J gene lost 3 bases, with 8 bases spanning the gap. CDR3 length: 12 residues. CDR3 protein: CASSLREETQYF. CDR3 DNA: TGTGCCAGCAGCCTCCGGGAAGAGACCCAGTACTTC.

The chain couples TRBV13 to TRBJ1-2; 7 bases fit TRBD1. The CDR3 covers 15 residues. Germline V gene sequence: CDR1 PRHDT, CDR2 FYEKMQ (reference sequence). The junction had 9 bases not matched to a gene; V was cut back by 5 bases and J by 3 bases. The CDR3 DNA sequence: TGTGCCAGCAGCCTGGGGGCAGGGGGATACTATGGCTACACCTTC. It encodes CASSLGAGGYYGYTF. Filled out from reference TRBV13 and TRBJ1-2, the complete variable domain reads AAGVIQSPRHLIKEKRETATLKCYPIPRHDTVYWYQQGPGQDPQFLISFYEKMQSDKGSIPDRFSAQQFSDYHSELNMSSLELGDSALYFCASSLGAGGYYGYTFGSGTRLTVV.

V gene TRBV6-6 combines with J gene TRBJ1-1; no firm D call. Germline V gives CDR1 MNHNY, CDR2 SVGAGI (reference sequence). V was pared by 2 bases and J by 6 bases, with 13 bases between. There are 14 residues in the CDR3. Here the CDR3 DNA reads TGTGCCAGCAGTTACCCCCGTTTCGGGGCTGAAGCTTTCTTT. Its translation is CASSYPRFGAEAFF.

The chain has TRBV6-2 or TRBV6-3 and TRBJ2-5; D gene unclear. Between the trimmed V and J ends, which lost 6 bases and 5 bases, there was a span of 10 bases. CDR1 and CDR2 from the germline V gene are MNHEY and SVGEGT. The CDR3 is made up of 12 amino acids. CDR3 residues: CASSSVSETQYF. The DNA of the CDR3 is TGTGCCAGCAGCAGCGTAAGTGAGACCCAGTACTTC.

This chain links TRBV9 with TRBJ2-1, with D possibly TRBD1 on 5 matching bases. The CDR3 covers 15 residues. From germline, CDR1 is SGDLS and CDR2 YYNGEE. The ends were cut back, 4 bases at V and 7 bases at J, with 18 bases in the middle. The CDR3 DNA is TGTGCCAGCAGCCCAACCAGGGATCAGATAAATGAGCAGTTCTTC. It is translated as CASSPTRDQINEQFF.

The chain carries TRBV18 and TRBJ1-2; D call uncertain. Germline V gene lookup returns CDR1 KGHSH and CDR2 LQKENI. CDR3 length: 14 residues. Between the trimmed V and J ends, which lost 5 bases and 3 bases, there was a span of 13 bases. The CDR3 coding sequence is TGTGCCAGCTCAGTCGACATATACGACTATGGCTACACCTTC. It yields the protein CASSVDIYDYGYTF. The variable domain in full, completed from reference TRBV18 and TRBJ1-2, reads NAGVMQNPRHLVRRRGQEARLRCSPMKGHSHVYWYRQLPEEGLKFMVYLQKENIIDESGMPKERFSAEFPKEGPSILRIQQVVRGDSAAYFCASSVDIYDYGYTFGSGTRLTVV.

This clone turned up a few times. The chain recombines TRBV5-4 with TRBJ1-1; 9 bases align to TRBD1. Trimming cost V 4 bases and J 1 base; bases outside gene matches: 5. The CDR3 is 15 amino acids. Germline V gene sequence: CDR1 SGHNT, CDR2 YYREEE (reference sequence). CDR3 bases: TGTGCCAGCAGCCCTAAGGACAGGGGGAACACTGAAGCTTTCTTT. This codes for CASSPKDRGNTEAFF.

CDR3 amino acids: CATSDTRTSGSTKNIQYF. DNA of the CDR3: TGTGCCACCAGTGACACGAGGACTAGCGGGAGTACCAAAAACATTCAGTACTTC. V is TRBV24-1 and J is TRBJ2-4; 13 nucleotides match TRBD2. Germline CDR1 is KGHDR and CDR2 is SFDVKD. This CDR3 is 18 amino acids long. The junction had 7 bases not matched to a gene; V was cut back by 4 bases and J by 2 bases.

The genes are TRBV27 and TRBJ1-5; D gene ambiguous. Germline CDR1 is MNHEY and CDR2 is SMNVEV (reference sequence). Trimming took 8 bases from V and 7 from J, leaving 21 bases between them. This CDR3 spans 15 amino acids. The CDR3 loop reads CASGWNSGLRQPQHF. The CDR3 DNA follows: TGTGCCAGCGGGTGGAACAGCGGGCTAAGGCAGCCCCAGCATTTT.

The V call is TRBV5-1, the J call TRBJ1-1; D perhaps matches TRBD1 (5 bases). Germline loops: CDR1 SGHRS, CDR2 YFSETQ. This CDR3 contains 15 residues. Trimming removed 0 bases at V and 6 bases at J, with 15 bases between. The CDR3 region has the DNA TGCGCCAGCAGCTTGGTGCAGGGTATGGACGCTGAAGCTTTCTTT. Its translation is CASSLVQGMDAEAFF.

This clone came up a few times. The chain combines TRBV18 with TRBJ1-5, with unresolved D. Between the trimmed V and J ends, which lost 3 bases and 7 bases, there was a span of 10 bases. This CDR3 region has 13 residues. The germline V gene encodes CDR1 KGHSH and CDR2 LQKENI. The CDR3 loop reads CASSPGYTQPQHF. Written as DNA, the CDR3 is TGTGCCAGCTCACCCGGGTATACACAGCCCCAGCATTTT.

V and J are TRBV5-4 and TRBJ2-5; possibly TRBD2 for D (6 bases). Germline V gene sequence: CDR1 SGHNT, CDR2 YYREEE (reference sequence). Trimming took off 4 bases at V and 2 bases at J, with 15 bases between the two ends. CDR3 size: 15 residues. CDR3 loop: CASSPHGGEQETQYF. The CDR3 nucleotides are TGTGCCAGCAGCCCGCACGGAGGGGAACAAGAGACCCAGTACTTC.

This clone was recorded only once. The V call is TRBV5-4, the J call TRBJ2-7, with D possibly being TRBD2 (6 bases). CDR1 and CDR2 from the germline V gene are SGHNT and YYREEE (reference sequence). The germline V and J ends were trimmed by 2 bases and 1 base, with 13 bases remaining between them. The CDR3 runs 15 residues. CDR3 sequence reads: CASSFSGTQSYEQYF. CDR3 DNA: TGTGCCAGCAGCTTCTCCGGGACTCAGTCCTACGAGCAGTACTTC.

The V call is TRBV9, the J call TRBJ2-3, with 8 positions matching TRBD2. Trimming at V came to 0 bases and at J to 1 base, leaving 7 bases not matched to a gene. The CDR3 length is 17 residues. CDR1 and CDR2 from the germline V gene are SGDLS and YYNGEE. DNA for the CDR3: TGTGCCAGCAGCGTAGAAGGGGGACTAGGGCGCACAGATACGCAGTATTTT. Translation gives CASSVEGGLGRTDTQYF. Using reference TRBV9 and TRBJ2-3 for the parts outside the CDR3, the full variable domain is DSGVTQTPKHLITATGQRVTLRCSPRSGDLSVYWYQQSLDQGLQFLIQYYNGEERAKGNILERFSAQQFPDLHSELNLSSLELGDSALYFCASSVEGGLGRTDTQYFGPGTRLTVL.

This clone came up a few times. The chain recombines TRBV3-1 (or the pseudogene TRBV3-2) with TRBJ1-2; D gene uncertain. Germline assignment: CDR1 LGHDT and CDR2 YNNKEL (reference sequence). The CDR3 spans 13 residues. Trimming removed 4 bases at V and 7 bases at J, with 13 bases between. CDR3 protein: CASSLLGGGGYTF. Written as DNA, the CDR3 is TGTGCCAGCAGCCTCCTTGGAGGAGGTGGCTACACCTTC.

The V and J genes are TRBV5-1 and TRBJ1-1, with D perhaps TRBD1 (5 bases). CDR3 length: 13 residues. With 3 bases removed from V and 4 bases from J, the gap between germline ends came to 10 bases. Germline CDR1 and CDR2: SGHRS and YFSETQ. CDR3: CASSSGGSTEAFF. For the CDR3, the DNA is TGCGCCAGCAGCTCCGGGGGGAGCACTGAAGCTTTCTTT.

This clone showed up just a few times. This CDR3 is CASGLGDLSYSYNSPLHF. CDR3 DNA: TGTGCTAGTGGTTTGGGAGATCTTAGCTACTCCTATAATTCACCCCTCCACTTT. This chain links TRBV12-5 with TRBJ1-6; D call uncertain. Germline CDR1 LGHNT, CDR2 FRNRAP. CDR3 length: 18 residues. The ends were cut back, 1 base at V and 0 bases at J, with 13 bases in the middle.

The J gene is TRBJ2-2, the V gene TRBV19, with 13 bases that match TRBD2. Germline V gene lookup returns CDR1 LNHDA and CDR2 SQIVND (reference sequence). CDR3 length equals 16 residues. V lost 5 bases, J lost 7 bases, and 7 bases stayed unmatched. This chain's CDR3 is CASSLWTSGSNGELFF. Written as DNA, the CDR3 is TGTGCCAGTAGTCTCTGGACTAGCGGGAGTAACGGGGAGCTGTTTTTT. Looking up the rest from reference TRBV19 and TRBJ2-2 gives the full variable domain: DGGITQSPKYLFRKEGQNVTLSCEQNLNHDAMYWYRQDPGQGLRLIYYSQIVNDFQKGDIAEGYSVSREKKESFPLTVTSAQKNPTAFYLCASSLWTSGSNGELFFGEGSRLTVL.

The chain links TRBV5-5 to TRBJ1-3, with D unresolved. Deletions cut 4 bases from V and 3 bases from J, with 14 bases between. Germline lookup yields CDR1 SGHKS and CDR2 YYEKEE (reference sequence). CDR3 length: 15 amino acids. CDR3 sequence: CASSAEMYGGNTIYF. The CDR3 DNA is TGTGCCAGCAGCGCCGAGATGTATGGTGGAAACACCATATATTTT.

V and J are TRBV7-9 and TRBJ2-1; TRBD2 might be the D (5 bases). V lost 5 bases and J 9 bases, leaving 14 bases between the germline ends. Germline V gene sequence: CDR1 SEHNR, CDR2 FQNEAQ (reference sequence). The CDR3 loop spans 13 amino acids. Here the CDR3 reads CASSLIVGGEQFF. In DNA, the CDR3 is TGTGCCAGCAGCCTCATAGTAGGAGGTGAGCAGTTCTTC. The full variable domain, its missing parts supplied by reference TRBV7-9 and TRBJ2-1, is DTGVSQNPRHKITKRGQNVTFRCDPISEHNRLYWYRQTLGQGPEFLTYFQNEAQLEKSRLLSDRFSAERPKGSFSTLEIQRTEQGDSAMYLCASSLIVGGEQFFGPGTRLTVL.

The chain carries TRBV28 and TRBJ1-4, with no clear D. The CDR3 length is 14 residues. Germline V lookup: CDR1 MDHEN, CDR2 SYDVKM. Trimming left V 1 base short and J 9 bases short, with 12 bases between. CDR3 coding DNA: TGTGCCAGCAGTTTATTTGGGCCCGGGAAAAAACTGTTTTTT. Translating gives CASSLFGPGKKLFF.

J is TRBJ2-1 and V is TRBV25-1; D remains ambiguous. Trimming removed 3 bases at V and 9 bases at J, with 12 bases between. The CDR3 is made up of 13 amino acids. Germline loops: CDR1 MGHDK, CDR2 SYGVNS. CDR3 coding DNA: TGTGCCAGCAGTGATGGTAGTTGGAGTGAGCAGTTCTTC. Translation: CASSDGSWSEQFF.

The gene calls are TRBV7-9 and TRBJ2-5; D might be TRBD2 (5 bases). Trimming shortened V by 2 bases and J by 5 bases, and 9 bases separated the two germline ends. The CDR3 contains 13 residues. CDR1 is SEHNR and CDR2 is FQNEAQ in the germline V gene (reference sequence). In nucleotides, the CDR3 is TGTGCCAGCAGCTTAAGTGGGGAGGAGACCCAGTACTTC. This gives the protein CASSLSGEETQYF.

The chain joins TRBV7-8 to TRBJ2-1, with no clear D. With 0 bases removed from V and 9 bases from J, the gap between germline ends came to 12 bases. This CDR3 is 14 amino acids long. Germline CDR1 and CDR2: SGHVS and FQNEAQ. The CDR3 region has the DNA TGTGCCAGCAGCTTAGCGCCAGCGTTGGTTGAGCAGTTCTTC. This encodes CASSLAPALVEQFF.

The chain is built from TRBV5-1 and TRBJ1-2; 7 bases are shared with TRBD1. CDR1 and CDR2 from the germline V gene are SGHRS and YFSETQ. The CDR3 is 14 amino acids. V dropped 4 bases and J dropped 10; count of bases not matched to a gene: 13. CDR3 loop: CASSPEPDRTDYTF. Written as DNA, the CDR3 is TGCGCCAGCAGCCCGGAACCGGACAGGACGGACTACACCTTC. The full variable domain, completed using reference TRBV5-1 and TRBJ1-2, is KAGVTQTPRYLIKTRGQQVTLSCSPISGHRSVSWYQQTPGQGLQFLFEYFSETQRNKGNFPGRFSGRQFSNSRSEMNVSTLELGDSALYLCASSPEPDRTDYTFGSGTRLTVV.

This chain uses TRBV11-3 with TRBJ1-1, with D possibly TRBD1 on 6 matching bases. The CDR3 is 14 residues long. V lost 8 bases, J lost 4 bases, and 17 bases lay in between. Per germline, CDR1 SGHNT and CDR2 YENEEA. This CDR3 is CASGTRGGITEAFF. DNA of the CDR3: TGTGCCAGCGGAACCAGGGGCGGAATCACTGAAGCTTTCTTT.

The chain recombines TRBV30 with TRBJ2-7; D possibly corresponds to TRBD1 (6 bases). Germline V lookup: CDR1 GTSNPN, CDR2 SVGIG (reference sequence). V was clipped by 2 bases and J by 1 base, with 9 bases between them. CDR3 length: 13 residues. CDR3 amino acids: CAWSQGRSYEQYV. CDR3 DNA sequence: TGTGCCTGGAGTCAGGGGCGATCCTACGAGCAGTACGTC.

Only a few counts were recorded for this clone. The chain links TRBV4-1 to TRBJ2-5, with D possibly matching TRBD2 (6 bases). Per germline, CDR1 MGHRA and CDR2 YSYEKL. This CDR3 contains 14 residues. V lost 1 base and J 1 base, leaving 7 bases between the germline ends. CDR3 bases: TGCGCCAGCAGCCAAGGACTAGGCCAAGAGACCCAGTACTTC. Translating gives CASSQGLGQETQYF.

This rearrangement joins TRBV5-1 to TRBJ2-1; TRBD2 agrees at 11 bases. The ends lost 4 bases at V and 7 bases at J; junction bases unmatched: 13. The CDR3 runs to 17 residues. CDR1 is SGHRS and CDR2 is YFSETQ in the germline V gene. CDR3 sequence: CASSPVPLAGVGNEQFF. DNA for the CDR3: TGCGCCAGCAGCCCCGTGCCACTAGCGGGAGTGGGGAATGAGCAGTTCTTC.